This T cell receptor (beta chain) was recorded in a study of graft-versus-host responses after intestinal transplantation. Turning to this clone: Its target is not known.

Study-wide results and caveats: After transplant, early declines in HvG clones were associated with peak levels of circulating GvH clones.

Only in-frame clones appear in the TCRdb table, and some are missing; sequencing was by immunoSEQ multiplex PCR. The data show several thousand clones, 70% to 90% seen once. V was clipped by 5 bases and J by 6 bases; unmatched bases: 8. CDR1 SGHAT and CDR2 FQNNGV come from the germline V gene. The CDR3 is made up of 15 amino acids. This receptor was obtained from a human patient who received an intestinal transplant, so some T cells may come from the graft donor. This specimen consisted of PBMCs, obtained 83 days after transplant. The chain recombines TRBV11-2 with TRBJ2-3, with 10 bases identical to TRBD2. The chain's CDR3 is CASSQSGGALDTQYF. The CDR3 DNA reads as TGTGCCAGCAGCCAGAGCGGGGGGGCTTTGGATACGCAGTATTTT.